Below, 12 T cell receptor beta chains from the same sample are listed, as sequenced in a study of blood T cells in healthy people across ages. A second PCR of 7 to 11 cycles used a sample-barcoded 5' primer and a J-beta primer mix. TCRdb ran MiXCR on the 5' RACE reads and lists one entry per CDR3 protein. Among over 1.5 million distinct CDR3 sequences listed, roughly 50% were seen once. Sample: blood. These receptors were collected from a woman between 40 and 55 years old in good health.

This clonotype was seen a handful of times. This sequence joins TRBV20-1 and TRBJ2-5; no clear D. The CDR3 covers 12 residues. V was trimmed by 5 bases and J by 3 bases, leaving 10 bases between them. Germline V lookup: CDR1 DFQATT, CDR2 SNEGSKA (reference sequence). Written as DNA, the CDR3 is TGCAGTGCTCACCGCCAAAAAGAGACCCAGTACTTC. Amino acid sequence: CSAHRQKETQYF.

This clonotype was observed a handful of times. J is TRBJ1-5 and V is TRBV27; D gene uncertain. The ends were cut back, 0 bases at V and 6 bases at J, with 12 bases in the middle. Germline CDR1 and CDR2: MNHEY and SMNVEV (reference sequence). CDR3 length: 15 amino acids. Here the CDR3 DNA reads TGTGCCAGCAGTTTATCAGGGTTTCCCGGTCAGCCCCAGCATTTT. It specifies CASSLSGFPGQPQHF.

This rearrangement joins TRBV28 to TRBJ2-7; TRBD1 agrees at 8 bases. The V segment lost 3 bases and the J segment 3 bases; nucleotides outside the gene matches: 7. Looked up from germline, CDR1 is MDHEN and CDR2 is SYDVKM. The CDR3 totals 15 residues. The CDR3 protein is CASSFGQGTYYEQYF. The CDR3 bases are TGTGCCAGCAGTTTTGGACAGGGAACATACTACGAGCAGTACTTC. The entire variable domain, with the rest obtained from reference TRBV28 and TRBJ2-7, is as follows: DVKVTQSSRYLVKRTGEKVFLECVQDMDHENMFWYRQDPGLGLRLIYFSYDVKMKEKGDIPEGYSVSREKKERFSLILESASTNQTSMYLCASSFGQGTYYEQYFGPGTRLTVT.

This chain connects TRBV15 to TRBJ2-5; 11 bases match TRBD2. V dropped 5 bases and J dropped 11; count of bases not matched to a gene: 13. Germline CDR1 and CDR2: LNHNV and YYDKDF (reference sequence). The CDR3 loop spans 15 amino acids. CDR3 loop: CATSAPASGGFEQYF. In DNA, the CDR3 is TGTGCCACCAGCGCCCCGGCTAGCGGGGGGTTTGAGCAGTACTTC.

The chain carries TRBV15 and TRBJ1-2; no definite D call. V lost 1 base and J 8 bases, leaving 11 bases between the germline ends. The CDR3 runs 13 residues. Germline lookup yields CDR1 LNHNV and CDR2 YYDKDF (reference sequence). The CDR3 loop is CATSRVSGIGYTF. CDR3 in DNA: TGTGCCACCAGCAGAGTGTCGGGGATAGGCTACACCTTC.

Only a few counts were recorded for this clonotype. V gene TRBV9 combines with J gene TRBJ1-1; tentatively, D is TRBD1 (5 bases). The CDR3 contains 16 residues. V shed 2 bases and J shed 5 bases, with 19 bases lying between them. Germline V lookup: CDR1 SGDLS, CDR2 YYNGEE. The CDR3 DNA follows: TGTGCCAGCAGCGTTGACCAGGACAAGGGGAGGACTGAAGCTTTCTTT. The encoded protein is CASSVDQDKGRTEAFF.

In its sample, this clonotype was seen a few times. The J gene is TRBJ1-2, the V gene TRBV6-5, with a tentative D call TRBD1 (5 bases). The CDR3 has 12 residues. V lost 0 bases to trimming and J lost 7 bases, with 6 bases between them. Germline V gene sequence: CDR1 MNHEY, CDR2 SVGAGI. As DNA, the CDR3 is TGTGCCAGCAGTTACTCGGGGCTTGGCTACACCTTC. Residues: CASSYSGLGYTF.

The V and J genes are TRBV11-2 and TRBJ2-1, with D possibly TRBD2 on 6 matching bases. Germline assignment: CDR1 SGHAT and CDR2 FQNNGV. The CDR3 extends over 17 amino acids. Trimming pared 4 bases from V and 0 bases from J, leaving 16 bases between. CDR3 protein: CASSSQLAQSSYNEQFF. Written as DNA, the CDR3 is TGTGCCAGCAGCTCCCAACTAGCCCAGAGCTCCTACAATGAGCAGTTCTTC.

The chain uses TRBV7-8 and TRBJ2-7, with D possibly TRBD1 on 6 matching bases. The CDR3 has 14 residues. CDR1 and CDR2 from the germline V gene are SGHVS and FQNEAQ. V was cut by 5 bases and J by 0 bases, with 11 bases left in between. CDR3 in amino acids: CASSLGHCSYEQYF. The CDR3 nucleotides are TGTGCCAGCAGCCTGGGACACTGCTCCTACGAGCAGTACTTC.

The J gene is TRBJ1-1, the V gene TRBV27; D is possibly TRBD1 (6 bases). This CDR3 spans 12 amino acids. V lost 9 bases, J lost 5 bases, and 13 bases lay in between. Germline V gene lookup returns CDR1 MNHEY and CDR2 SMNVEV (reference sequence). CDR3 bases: TGTGCCAGTAAGGGGGTTTGGACTGAAGCTTTCTTT. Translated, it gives CASKGVWTEAFF.

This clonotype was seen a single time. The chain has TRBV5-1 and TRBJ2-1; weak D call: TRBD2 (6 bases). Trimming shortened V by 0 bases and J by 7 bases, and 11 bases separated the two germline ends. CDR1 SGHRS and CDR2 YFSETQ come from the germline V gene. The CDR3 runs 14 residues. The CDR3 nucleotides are TGCGCCAGCAGCTTGGGGGACTCATTAAATGAGCAGTTCTTC. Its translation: CASSLGDSLNEQFF.

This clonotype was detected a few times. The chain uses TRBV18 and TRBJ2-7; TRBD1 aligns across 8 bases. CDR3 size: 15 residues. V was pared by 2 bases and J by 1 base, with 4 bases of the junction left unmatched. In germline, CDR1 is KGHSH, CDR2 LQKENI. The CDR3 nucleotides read TGTGCCAGCTCACCATACCGGACAGGGTCCTACGAGCAGTACTTC. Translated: CASSPYRTGSYEQYF.